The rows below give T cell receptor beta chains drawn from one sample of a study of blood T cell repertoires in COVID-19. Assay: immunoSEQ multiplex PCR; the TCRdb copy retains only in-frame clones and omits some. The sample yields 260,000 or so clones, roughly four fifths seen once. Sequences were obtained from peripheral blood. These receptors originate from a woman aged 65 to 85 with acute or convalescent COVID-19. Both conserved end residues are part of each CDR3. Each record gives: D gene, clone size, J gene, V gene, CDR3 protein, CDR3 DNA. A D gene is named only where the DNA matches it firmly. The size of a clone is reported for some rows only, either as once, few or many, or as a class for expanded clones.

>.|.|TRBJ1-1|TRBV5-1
CASSSSEVAFF
TGCGCCAGCAGTTCGAGTGAGGTAGCTTTCTTT
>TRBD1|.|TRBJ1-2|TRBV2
CASRVQGQVNYGYTF
TGTGCCAGCAGAGTTCAGGGACAGGTCAACTATGGCTACACCTTC
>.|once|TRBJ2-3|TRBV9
CASSVAGGLTDTQYF
TGTGCCAGCAGCGTAGCGGGGGGCCTCACAGATACGCAGTATTTT
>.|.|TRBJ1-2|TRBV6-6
CASNFSPSYGYTF
TGTGCCAGCAATTTTAGTCCTAGCTATGGCTACACCTTC
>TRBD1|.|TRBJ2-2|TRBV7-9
CASSSSRDSANTGELFF
TGTGCCAGCAGCTCGTCCCGGGACAGCGCGAACACCGGGGAGCTGTTTTTT
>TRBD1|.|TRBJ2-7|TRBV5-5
CASSDRDRAHYEQYF
TGTGCCAGCAGCGACCGGGACAGGGCCCATTACGAGCAGTACTTC
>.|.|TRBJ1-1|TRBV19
CASSRREGNTEAFF
TGTGCCAGTAGCCGGAGGGAGGGGAACACTGAAGCTTTCTTT
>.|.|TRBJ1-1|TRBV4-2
CASSQEGDLNTEAFF
TGTGCCAGCAGCCAAGAGGGCGATTTAAACACTGAAGCTTTCTTT
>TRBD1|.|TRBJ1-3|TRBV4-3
CASSHRTGAGNTIYF
TGCGCCAGCAGCCACAGGACAGGGGCTGGAAACACCATATATTTT
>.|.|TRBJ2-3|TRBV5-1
CASSLGQETDTQYF
TGCGCCAGCAGCTTGGGCCAGGAAACAGATACGCAGTATTTT
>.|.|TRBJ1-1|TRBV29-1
CSVGAYTEAFF
TGCAGCGTTGGGGCATATACTGAAGCTTTCTTT
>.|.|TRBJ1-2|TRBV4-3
CASSQSRQATYGYTF
TGCGCCAGCAGCCAATCGAGACAGGCAACCTATGGCTACACCTTC
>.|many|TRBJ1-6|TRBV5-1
CASSGSPASTYNSPLHF
TGCGCCAGCAGTGGGAGCCCGGCCTCCACCTATAATTCACCCCTCCACTTT
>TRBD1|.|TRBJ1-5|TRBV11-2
CASSLDRGQPQHF
TGTGCCAGCAGCTTAGACAGGGGGCAGCCCCAGCATTTT
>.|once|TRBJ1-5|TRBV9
CASSSSTGNNQPQHF
TGTGCCAGCAGTTCGAGCACAGGGAACAATCAGCCCCAGCATTTT
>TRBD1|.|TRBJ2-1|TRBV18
CATNPTGDNEQFF
TGTGCCACCAATCCGACAGGGGACAATGAGCAGTTCTTC
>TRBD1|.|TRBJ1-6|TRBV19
CASTPDRVGNSPLHF
TGTGCCAGTACCCCTGACAGGGTGGGGAATTCACCCCTCCACTTT
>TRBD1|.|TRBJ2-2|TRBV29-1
CSATGGANTGELFF
TGCAGCGCAACAGGGGGCGCGAACACCGGGGAGCTGTTTTTT
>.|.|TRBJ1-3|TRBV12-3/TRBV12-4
CASSYSTGNTIYF
TGTGCCAGCAGTTACAGTACTGGAAACACCATATATTTT
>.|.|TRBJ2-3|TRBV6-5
CASSYSFRGRTDTQYF
TGTGCCAGCAGTTACTCGTTTAGGGGCCGCACAGATACGCAGTATTTT
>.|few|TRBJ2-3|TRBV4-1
CASSHTLGRGGGADTQYF
TGCGCCAGCAGCCATACGCTGGGTAGGGGGGGCGGCGCAGATACGCAGTATTTT
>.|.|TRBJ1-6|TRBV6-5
CASRREGISPLHF
TGTGCCAGCAGACGCGAGGGAATTTCACCCCTCCACTTT
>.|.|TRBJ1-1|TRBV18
CASSADRLNTEAFF
TGTGCCAGCTCTGCAGACAGATTGAACACTGAAGCTTTCTTT
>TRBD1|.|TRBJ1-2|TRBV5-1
CASSTARDREGYTF
TGCGCCAGCAGCACCGCCCGGGACAGGGAGGGCTACACCTTC
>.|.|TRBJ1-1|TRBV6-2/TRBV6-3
CASSLDRGDTEAFF
TGTGCCAGCAGTCTGGACAGAGGGGACACTGAAGCTTTCTTT
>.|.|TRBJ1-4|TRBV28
CASTVGGLYEKLFF
TGTGCCAGCACTGTCGGGGGGCTGTATGAAAAACTGTTTTTT
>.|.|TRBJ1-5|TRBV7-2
CASSVQGGFGNQPQHF
TGTGCCAGCAGCGTACAGGGTGGATTCGGCAATCAGCCCCAGCATTTT
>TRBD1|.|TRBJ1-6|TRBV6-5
CASSYARTGVSPLHF
TGTGCCAGCAGTTACGCCAGGACAGGGGTCTCACCCCTCCACTTT
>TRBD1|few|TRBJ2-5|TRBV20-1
CSGDRGETQYF
TGCAGTGGAGACAGGGGAGAGACCCAGTACTTC
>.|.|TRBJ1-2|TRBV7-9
CASSLDFGGYGYTF
TGTGCCAGCAGCTTAGATTTCGGGGGGTATGGCTACACCTTC
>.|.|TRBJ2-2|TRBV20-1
CSASIFGGPTGELFF
TGCAGTGCTAGTATCTTCGGGGGGCCCACCGGGGAGCTGTTTTTT
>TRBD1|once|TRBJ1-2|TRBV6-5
CASSYTGTEANYGYTF
TGTGCCAGCAGTTACACCGGGACAGAAGCTAACTATGGCTACACCTTC
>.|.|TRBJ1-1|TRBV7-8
CASSLMAVVTEAFF
TGTGCCAGCAGCTTAATGGCCGTCGTTACTGAAGCTTTCTTT
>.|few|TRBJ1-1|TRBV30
CAWIPHLGEGDTEAFF
TGTGCCTGGATCCCCCACCTAGGGGAGGGGGACACTGAAGCTTTCTTT
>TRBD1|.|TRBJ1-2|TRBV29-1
CSADRGYYGYTF
TGCAGCGCCGACAGGGGGTACTATGGCTACACCTTC
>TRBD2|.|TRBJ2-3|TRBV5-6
CASSWISGGPDTQYF
TGTGCCAGCAGCTGGATCAGCGGGGGGCCAGATACGCAGTATTTT
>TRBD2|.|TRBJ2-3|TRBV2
CASRARTGGLTDTQYF
TGTGCCAGCAGAGCAAGAACGGGGGGGCTAACAGATACGCAGTATTTT
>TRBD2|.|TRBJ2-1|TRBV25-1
CASSEASGGAAYNEQFF
TGTGCCAGCAGTGAAGCAAGCGGGGGGGCAGCCTACAATGAGCAGTTCTTC
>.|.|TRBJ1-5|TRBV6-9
CASSGGGYCNQPQHF
TGTGCCAGCAGTGGGGGGGGATATTGCAATCAGCCCCAGCATTTT
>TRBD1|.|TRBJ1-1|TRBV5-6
CASSVPGQGTEAFF
TGTGCCAGCAGCGTCCCGGGACAGGGCACTGAAGCTTTCTTT
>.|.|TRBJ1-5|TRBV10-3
CAISENRDSNQPQHF
TGTGCCATCAGTGAAAACAGGGATAGCAATCAGCCCCAGCATTTT
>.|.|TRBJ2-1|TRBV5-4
CASSWDAGNEQFF
TGTGCCAGCAGCTGGGATGCAGGGAATGAGCAGTTCTTC
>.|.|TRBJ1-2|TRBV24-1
CATSDAPGRDGYGYTF
TGTGCCACCAGTGATGCCCCGGGGAGGGACGGGTATGGCTACACCTTC
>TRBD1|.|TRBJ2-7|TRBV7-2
CASSVDRYSYEQYF
TGTGCCAGCAGCGTGGACAGGTACTCCTACGAGCAGTACTTC
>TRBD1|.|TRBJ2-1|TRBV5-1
CASSLTRQGAGEQFF
TGCGCCAGCAGCTTGACCAGACAGGGTGCGGGCGAGCAGTTCTTC
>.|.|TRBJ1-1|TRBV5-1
CASSGSTGRGMNTEAFF
TGCGCCAGCAGCGGGTCGACAGGAAGGGGTATGAACACTGAAGCTTTCTTT
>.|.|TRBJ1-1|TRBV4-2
CASSQDHNRDPEAFF
TGTGCCAGCAGCCAAGATCATAACAGGGACCCTGAAGCTTTCTTT
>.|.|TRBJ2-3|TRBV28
CASKGPASTDTQYF
TGTGCCAGCAAGGGGCCCGCATCCACAGATACGCAGTATTTT
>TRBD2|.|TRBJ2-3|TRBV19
CASSILSGGSSTDTQYF
TGTGCCAGTAGTATATTGAGCGGGGGGTCGAGCACAGATACGCAGTATTTT
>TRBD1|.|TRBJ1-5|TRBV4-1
CASSQEVQGTGNQPQHF
TGCGCCAGCAGCCAAGAGGTCCAAGGGACAGGGAATCAGCCCCAGCATTTT
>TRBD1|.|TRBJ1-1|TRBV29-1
CSVTGNLNTEAFF
TGCAGCGTGACAGGGAACTTGAACACTGAAGCTTTCTTT
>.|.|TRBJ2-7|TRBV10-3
CAISEGAIAYEQYF
TGTGCCATCAGTGAGGGGGCTATTGCCTACGAGCAGTACTTC
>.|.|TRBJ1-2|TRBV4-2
CASSQEGGARYGYTF
TGTGCCAGCAGCCAAGAAGGTGGGGCACGGTATGGCTACACCTTC
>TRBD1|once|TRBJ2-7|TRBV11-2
CASSLGGTGDEQYF
TGTGCCAGCAGCTTAGGGGGGACAGGGGATGAGCAGTACTTC
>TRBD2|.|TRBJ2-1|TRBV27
CASRLIAGRGNEQFF
TGTGCCAGCAGACTGATAGCGGGGAGGGGGAATGAGCAGTTCTTC
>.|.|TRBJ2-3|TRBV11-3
CASSSTYERIPGDTQYF
TGTGCCAGCAGCTCCACTTACGAGCGGATCCCAGGAGATACGCAGTATTTT
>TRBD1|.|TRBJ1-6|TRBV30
CARQGADNSPLHF
TGTGCCAGACAGGGGGCTGATAATTCACCCCTCCACTTT
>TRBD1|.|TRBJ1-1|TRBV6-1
CASSENTGGFNTEAFF
TGTGCCAGCAGTGAAAATACAGGGGGCTTTAACACTGAAGCTTTCTTT
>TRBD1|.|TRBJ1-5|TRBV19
CASSPRTGEVPQHF
TGTGCCAGTAGTCCTCGGACAGGGGAGGTGCCCCAGCATTTT
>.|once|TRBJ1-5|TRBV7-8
CASSSRTVDQPQHF
TGTGCCAGCAGCTCCCGGACAGTTGATCAGCCCCAGCATTTT